The 20 T cell receptor beta chains below all came from one sample that was sequenced in a study of T-cell reconstitution after alpha-beta-depleted transplantation in children. Unique molecular identifiers were incorporated into the prepared TCRbeta library. MiXCR was run by TCRdb on the PCR reads, yielding one entry per CDR3 protein. The table includes about 980,000 distinct CDR3 sequences, 25% to 35% detected once. The material was PBMCs, mostly from graft donor cells, obtained 360 days after TCRalphabeta/CD19-depleted stem cell transplant. The origin of the receptors is a boy younger than two who had a stem cell transplant for SCID, so the T cells may come from the graft donor.

The chain uses TRBV7-2 and TRBJ2-3; D unclear. This CDR3 is 15 amino acids long. V was trimmed by 1 base and J by 0 bases, leaving 8 bases between them. Per germline, CDR1 SGHTA and CDR2 FQGNSA. The CDR3 protein is CASSLDVYSTDTQYF. The CDR3 coding sequence is TGTGCCAGCAGCTTAGATGTTTATAGCACAGATACGCAGTATTTT.

This sequence joins TRBV9 and TRBJ2-6; D tentatively fits TRBD1 or TRBD2 (5 bases each). Germline CDR1 reads SGDLS; CDR2 reads YYNGEE. The CDR3 is 16 residues long. V dropped 0 bases and J dropped 0 bases, with 7 bases sitting between them. The CDR3, as DNA: TGTGCCAGCAGCGTAGCTGGGGGCTCTGGGGCCAACGTCCTGACTTTC. Protein product: CASSVAGGSGANVLTF. Looking up the rest from reference TRBV9 and TRBJ2-6 gives the full variable domain: DSGVTQTPKHLITATGQRVTLRCSPRSGDLSVYWYQQSLDQGLQFLIQYYNGEERAKGNILERFSAQQFPDLHSELNLSSLELGDSALYFCASSVAGGSGANVLTFGAGSRLTVL.

This clonotype has only a few counts. The V call is TRBV20-1, the J call TRBJ2-2, with 11 bases fitting TRBD1. V dropped 2 bases and J dropped 5; count of bases not matched to a gene: 7. The CDR3 is made up of 16 amino acids. The germline V gene encodes CDR1 DFQATT and CDR2 SNEGSKA (reference sequence). This CDR3 is CSARTAGQGGTGELFF. CDR3 in DNA: TGCAGTGCTAGAACGGCGGGACAGGGGGGTACCGGGGAGCTGTTTTTT.

J is TRBJ2-1 and V is TRBV20-1; 10 nucleotides line up with TRBD2. Trimming took 0 bases from V and 4 from J; bases not matched to a gene: 18. This CDR3 contains 20 residues. Per germline, CDR1 DFQATT and CDR2 SNEGSKA (reference sequence). The DNA of the CDR3 is TGCAGTGCTAGAGATTGGGGTTTTGGAGCGGGGGGGCCAGCTTACAATGAGCAGTTCTTC. Translation gives CSARDWGFGAGGPAYNEQFF.

J is TRBJ2-2 and V is TRBV20-1; D may correspond to TRBD1 or TRBD2 (5 bases each). The V end lost 3 bases, the J end lost 7 bases, and 12 bases lay between the germline ends. This CDR3 spans 13 amino acids. CDR1 DFQATT and CDR2 SNEGSKA come from the germline V gene (reference sequence). CDR3 DNA: TGCAGTGCTAGGAGGGGCGACGGCGGGGAGCTGTTTTTT. This translates into CSARRGDGGELFF.

The chain links TRBV28 to TRBJ2-5, with 7 bases lining up with TRBD1. Trimming cost V 5 bases and J 1 base; bases outside gene matches: 10. The CDR3 loop spans 16 amino acids. The germline V gene encodes CDR1 MDHEN and CDR2 SYDVKM. CDR3 nucleotides: TGTGCCAGCAGTCCTCAACAGGGGTCCTTCCAAGAGACCCAGTACTTC. It specifies CASSPQQGSFQETQYF.

This chain uses TRBV4-3 with TRBJ2-7; maybe TRBD1 (6 bases). The ends were cut back, 4 bases at V and 5 bases at J, with 18 bases in the middle. This CDR3 region has 15 residues. The germline CDR1 and CDR2 sequences are LGHNA and YSLEER. CDR3 amino acids: CASSLTNRAGHEQYF. DNA for the CDR3: TGCGCCAGCAGCCTTACCAACAGGGCTGGGCACGAGCAGTACTTC.

CDR3 protein: CSARDDSGGTTDTQYF. CDR3 coding DNA: TGCAGTGCTAGAGATGATAGCGGGGGAACAACAGATACGCAGTATTTT. The V gene is TRBV20-1, the J gene TRBJ2-3; 9 nucleotides match TRBD2. Germline V gives CDR1 DFQATT, CDR2 SNEGSKA (reference sequence). The CDR3 spans 16 residues. V shed 0 bases, J shed 3 bases, and the junction held 7 bases outside the gene matches.

This clonotype was recorded a few times. This rearrangement joins TRBV27 to TRBJ2-3, with unresolved D. CDR3 length: 13 amino acids. Trimming left V 0 bases short and J 7 bases short, with 8 bases between. Per germline, CDR1 MNHEY and CDR2 SMNVEV (reference sequence). The CDR3 loop reads CASSLSTVNTQYF. For the CDR3, the DNA is TGTGCCAGCAGTTTATCCACAGTAAATACGCAGTATTTT.

This clonotype was seen more than once but under ten times. V and J are TRBV5-1 and TRBJ2-1; a possible D gene is TRBD1 (5 bases). Trimming removed 0 bases from V and 7 bases from J, with 11 bases in between. CDR1 is SGHRS and CDR2 is YFSETQ in the germline V gene. The CDR3 consists of 14 residues. CDR3 nucleotides: TGCGCCAGCAGCTTGGTGGTAGGGGTGAATGAGCAGTTCTTC. Translating gives CASSLVVGVNEQFF.

The rearrangement uses TRBV20-1 and TRBJ2-5; a possible D gene is TRBD2 (5 bases). Germline assignment: CDR1 DFQATT and CDR2 SNEGSKA (reference sequence). The length of the CDR3 is 14 residues. V gave up 5 bases and J gave up 5 bases, with 18 bases separating them. Here the CDR3 reads CSAPGSSPGETQYF. The CDR3 coding sequence is TGCAGTGCTCCCGGGTCTTCCCCGGGGGAGACCCAGTACTTC.

The gene calls are TRBV20-1 and TRBJ2-1; weak D call: TRBD2 (6 bases). The CDR3 spans 14 residues. The germline V gene encodes CDR1 DFQATT and CDR2 SNEGSKA (reference sequence). V was shortened by 5 bases and J by 0 bases, with 11 bases between the two germline ends. This chain's CDR3 is CSASRGPSYNEQFF. The CDR3 nucleotides are TGCAGTGCTTCGCGGGGACCCTCCTACAATGAGCAGTTCTTC.

This clonotype came up a few times. This chain joins TRBV6-2 or TRBV6-3 and TRBJ1-1, with D perhaps TRBD1 (5 bases). There are 14 residues in the CDR3. Germline loops: CDR1 MNHEY, CDR2 SVGEGT. The V end was cut by 6 bases, the J end by 3 bases, with 14 bases between. The CDR3 nucleotides are TGTGCCAGCAGACGCGCGGGGGAACACACTGAAGCTTTCTTT. Its protein product is CASRRAGEHTEAFF.

This clonotype occurred many times. The genes are TRBV29-1 and TRBJ2-7, with D maybe TRBD1 (5 bases). CDR3 size: 12 residues. Germline V gene data show CDR1 as SQVTM and CDR2 as ANQGSEA. V was trimmed by 1 base and J by 1 base, leaving 5 bases between them. The CDR3, as DNA: TGCAGCGTTGAAGGACAGTCCTACGAGCAGTACTTC. Its protein product is CSVEGQSYEQYF.

This clonotype was seen only a few times. The rearrangement links TRBV7-2 to TRBJ2-3, with 7 bases fitting TRBD2. Trimming took 0 bases from V and 1 from J; bases not matched to a gene: 13. CDR1 SGHTA and CDR2 FQGNSA come from the germline V gene. The CDR3 has 19 residues. CDR3 sequence: CASSLAGRVGVRGTDTQYF. CDR3 DNA: TGTGCCAGCAGCTTAGCGGGGAGGGTAGGGGTTCGAGGCACAGATACGCAGTATTTT.

This clonotype has just a few counts. The rearrangement links TRBV10-3 to TRBJ1-3, with 8 bases aligning to TRBD1. V shed 6 bases and J 11 bases; nucleotides not matched to a gene: 9. Germline CDR1 and CDR2: ENHRY and SYGVKD. This CDR3 contains 13 residues. The CDR3: CAISPGQAQPIYF. The CDR3 nucleotides are TGTGCCATCAGCCCGGGACAGGCCCAGCCCATATATTTT.

This clonotype was found a few times. The chain has TRBV5-1 and TRBJ1-1; D call uncertain. CDR1 and CDR2 from the germline V gene are SGHRS and YFSETQ. CDR3 length: 14 amino acids. The ends were cut back, 7 bases at V and 4 bases at J, with 17 bases in the middle. For the CDR3, the DNA is TGCGCCAGCTTGCAGGTGCCTGGTGTCACTGAAGCTTTCTTT. Residues: CASLQVPGVTEAFF.

The chain recombines TRBV12-3 or TRBV12-4 with TRBJ2-7; D may be TRBD1 or TRBD2 (5 bases each). Trimming took 5 bases from V and 2 from J, leaving 16 bases between them. The CDR3 is 15 residues long. CDR3 in DNA: TGTGCCAGCAGTGGACCCGGGAAAGGGGCCTACGAGCAGTACTTC. Protein product: CASSGPGKGAYEQYF.

J is TRBJ2-5 and V is TRBV20-1; 10 bases fit TRBD2. Trimming took 3 bases from V and 5 from J; bases not matched to a gene: 12. Germline-derived CDR1 and CDR2 are DFQATT and SNEGSKA (reference sequence). The CDR3 consists of 16 residues. CDR3 sequence: CSASRPTSGARETQYF. The CDR3 DNA reads TGCAGTGCTAGCCGCCCAACTAGCGGGGCCCGTGAGACCCAGTACTTC.

The rearrangement joins TRBV12-3 or TRBV12-4 to TRBJ2-1; D is unresolved. This CDR3 spans 12 amino acids. The V end lost 1 base, the J end lost 12 bases, and 10 bases lay between the germline ends. The chain's CDR3 is CASSLGGSLQFF. The CDR3 DNA sequence: TGTGCCAGCAGTTTAGGCGGAAGCCTGCAGTTCTTC.